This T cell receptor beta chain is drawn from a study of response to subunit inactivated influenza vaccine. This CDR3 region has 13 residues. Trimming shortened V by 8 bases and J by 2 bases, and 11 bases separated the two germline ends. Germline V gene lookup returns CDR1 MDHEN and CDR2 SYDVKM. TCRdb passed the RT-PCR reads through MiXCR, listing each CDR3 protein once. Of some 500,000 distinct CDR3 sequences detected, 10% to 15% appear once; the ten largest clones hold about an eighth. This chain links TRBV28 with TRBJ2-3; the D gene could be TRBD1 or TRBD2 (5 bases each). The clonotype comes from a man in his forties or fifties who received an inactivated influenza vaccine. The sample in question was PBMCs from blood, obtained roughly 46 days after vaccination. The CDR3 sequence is CASRWDVTDTQYF. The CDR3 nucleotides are TGTGCCAGCCGCTGGGACGTCACAGATACGCAGTATTTT.